The present entry profiles one T cell receptor (beta chain) with its context. All of the sorted populations showed purity greater than 95%. CDR1 is GTSNPN and CDR2 is SVGIG in the germline V gene (reference sequence). With 1 base removed from V and 5 bases from J, the gap between germline ends came to 9 bases. The CDR3 runs to 13 residues. This entry belongs to a study of beta chain features in type 1 diabetes. The authors reverse transcribed all of the isolated RNA, so sequencing captured expressed TCRB transcripts. About 3.57 million reads, on average, came from each naive, central memory and regulatory T cell sample. TCRdb keeps only in-frame clones here, not all; method: immunoSEQ multiplex PCR. There are hundreds of thousands of clones in the sample; approximately 28% occur only once, and 0.05% to 0.065% lies in the top ten.

The V call is TRBV30, the J call TRBJ2-1; D remains ambiguous. This TCR was sampled from a young man in good health. The material sequenced was naive CD4+ T cells from blood. This CDR3 is CAWSAQGDNEQFF. CDR3 nucleotides: TGTGCCTGGAGTGCACAAGGAGACAATGAGCAGTTCTTC.